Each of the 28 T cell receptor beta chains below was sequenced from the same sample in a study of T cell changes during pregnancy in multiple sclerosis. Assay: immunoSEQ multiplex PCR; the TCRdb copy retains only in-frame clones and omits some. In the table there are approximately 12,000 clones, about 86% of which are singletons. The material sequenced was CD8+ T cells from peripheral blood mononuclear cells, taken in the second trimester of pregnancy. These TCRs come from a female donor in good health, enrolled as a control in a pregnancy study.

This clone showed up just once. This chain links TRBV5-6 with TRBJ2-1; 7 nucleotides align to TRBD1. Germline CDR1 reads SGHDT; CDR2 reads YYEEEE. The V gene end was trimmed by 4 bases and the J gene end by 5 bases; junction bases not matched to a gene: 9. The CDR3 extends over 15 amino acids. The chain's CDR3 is CASSLYYGQDNEQFF. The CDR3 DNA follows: TGTGCCAGCAGCCTCTATTACGGACAGGACAATGAGCAGTTCTTC.

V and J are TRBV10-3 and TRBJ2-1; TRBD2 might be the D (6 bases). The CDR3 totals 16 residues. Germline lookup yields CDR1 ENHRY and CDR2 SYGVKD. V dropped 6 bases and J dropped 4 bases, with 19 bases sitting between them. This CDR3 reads CAISSQRAPTYNEQFF. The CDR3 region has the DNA TGTGCCATCAGCTCCCAGCGGGCCCCCACATACAATGAGCAGTTCTTC.

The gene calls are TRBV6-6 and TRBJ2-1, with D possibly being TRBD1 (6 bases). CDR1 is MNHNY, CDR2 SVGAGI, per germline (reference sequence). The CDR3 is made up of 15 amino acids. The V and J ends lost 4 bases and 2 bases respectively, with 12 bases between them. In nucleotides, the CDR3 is TGTGCCAGCAGTTTTCGGCAGGGGCCCTACAATGAGCAGTTCTTC. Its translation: CASSFRQGPYNEQFF.

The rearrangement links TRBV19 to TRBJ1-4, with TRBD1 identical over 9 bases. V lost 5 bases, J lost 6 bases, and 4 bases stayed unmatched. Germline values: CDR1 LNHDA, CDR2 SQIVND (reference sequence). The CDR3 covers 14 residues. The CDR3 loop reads CASSPDRGDEKLFF. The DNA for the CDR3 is TGTGCCAGTAGTCCGGACAGGGGTGATGAAAAACTGTTTTTT. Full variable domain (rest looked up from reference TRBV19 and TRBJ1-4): DGGITQSPKYLFRKEGQNVTLSCEQNLNHDAMYWYRQDPGQGLRLIYYSQIVNDFQKGDIAEGYSVSREKKESFPLTVTSAQKNPTAFYLCASSPDRGDEKLFFGSGTQLSVL.

The CDR3: CASRQGTYEQYF. CDR3 bases: TGTGCCAGCAGACAGGGAACCTACGAGCAGTACTTC. The V and J genes are TRBV7-9 and TRBJ2-7; tentatively, D is TRBD1 (6 bases). The CDR3 spans 12 residues. V shed 6 bases and J shed 2 bases, with 8 bases lying between them. Germline V lookup: CDR1 SEHNR, CDR2 FQNEAQ (reference sequence). The variable domain in full, completed from reference TRBV7-9 and TRBJ2-7, reads DTGVSQNPRHKITKRGQNVTFRCDPISEHNRLYWYRQTLGQGPEFLTYFQNEAQLEKSRLLSDRFSAERPKGSFSTLEIQRTEQGDSAMYLCASRQGTYEQYFGPGTRLTVT.

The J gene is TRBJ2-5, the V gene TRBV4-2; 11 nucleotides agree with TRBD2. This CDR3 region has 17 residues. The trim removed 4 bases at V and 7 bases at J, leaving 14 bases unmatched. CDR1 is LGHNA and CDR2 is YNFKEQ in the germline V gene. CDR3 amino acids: CASSPVTSGGDPRTQYF. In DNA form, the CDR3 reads TGTGCCAGCAGCCCCGTTACTAGCGGGGGAGACCCCCGGACCCAGTACTTC.

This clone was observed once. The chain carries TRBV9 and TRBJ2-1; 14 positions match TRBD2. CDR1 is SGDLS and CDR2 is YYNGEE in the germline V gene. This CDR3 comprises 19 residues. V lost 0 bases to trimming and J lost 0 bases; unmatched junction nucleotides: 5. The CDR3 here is CASSVGLAGGSSSYNEQFF. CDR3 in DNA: TGTGCCAGCAGCGTAGGACTAGCGGGGGGGTCAAGCTCCTACAATGAGCAGTTCTTC.

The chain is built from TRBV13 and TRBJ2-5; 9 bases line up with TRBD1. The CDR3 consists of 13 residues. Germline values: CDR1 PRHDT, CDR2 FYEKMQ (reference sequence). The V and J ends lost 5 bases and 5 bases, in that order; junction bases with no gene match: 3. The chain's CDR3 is CASSTDRGETQYF. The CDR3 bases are TGTGCCAGCAGCACGGACAGGGGTGAGACCCAGTACTTC.

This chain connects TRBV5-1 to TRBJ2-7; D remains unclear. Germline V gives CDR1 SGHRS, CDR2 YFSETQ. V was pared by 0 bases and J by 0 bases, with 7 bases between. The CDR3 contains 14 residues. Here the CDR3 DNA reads TGCGCCAGCAGCTTGGATCTGAGCTCCTACGAGCAGTACTTC. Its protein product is CASSLDLSSYEQYF. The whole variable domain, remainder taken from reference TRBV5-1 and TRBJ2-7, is KAGVTQTPRYLIKTRGQQVTLSCSPISGHRSVSWYQQTPGQGLQFLFEYFSETQRNKGNFPGRFSGRQFSNSRSEMNVSTLELGDSALYLCASSLDLSSYEQYFGPGTRLTVT.

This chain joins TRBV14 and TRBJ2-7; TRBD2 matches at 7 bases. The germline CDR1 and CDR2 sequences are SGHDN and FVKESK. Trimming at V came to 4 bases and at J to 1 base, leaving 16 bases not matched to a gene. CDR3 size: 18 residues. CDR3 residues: CASSPLGLAAPTSYEQYF. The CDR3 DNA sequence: TGTGCCAGCAGCCCCCTGGGTCTAGCGGCTCCGACGTCCTACGAGCAGTACTTC.

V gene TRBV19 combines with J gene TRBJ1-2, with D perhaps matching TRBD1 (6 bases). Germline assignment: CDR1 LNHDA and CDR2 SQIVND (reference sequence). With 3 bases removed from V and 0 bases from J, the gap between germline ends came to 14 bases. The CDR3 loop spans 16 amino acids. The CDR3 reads CASSIQRTATNYGYTF. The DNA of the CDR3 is TGTGCCAGTAGTATTCAGAGGACAGCCACTAACTATGGCTACACCTTC. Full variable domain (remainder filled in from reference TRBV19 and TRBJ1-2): DGGITQSPKYLFRKEGQNVTLSCEQNLNHDAMYWYRQDPGQGLRLIYYSQIVNDFQKGDIAEGYSVSREKKESFPLTVTSAQKNPTAFYLCASSIQRTATNYGYTFGSGTRLTVV.

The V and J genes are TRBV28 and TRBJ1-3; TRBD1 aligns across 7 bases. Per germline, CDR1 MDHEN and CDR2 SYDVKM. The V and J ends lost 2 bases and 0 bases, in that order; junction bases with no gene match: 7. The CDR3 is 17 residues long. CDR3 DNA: TGTGCCAGCAGTTTACCAACCAGGACAGGCTCTGGAAACACCATATATTTT. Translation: CASSLPTRTGSGNTIYF.

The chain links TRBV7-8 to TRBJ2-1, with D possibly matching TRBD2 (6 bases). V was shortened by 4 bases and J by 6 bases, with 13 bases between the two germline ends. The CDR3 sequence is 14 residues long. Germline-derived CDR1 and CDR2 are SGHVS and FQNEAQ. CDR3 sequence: CASSSLPGSNEQFF. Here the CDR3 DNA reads TGTGCCAGCAGCTCCCTCCCCGGGAGCAATGAGCAGTTCTTC. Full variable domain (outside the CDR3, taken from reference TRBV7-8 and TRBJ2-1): GAGVSQSPRYKVAKRGQDVALRCDPISGHVSLFWYQQALGQGPEFLTYFQNEAQLDKSGLPSDRFFAERPEGSVSTLKIQRTQQEDSAVYLCASSSLPGSNEQFFGPGTRLTVL.

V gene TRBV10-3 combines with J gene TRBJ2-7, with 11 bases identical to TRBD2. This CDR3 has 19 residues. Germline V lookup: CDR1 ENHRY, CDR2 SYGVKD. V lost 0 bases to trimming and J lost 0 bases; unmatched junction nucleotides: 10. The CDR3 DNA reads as TGTGCCATCAGTGAGTCGAGTGAGACTAGCGGGATTCTCTCCTACGAGCAGTACTTC. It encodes CAISESSETSGILSYEQYF.

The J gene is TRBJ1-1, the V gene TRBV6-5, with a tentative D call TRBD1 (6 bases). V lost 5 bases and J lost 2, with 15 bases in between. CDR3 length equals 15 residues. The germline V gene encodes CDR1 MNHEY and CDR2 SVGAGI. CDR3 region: CASSIGQTLNTEAFF. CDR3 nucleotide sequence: TGTGCCAGCAGTATAGGACAGACCTTAAACACTGAAGCTTTCTTT.

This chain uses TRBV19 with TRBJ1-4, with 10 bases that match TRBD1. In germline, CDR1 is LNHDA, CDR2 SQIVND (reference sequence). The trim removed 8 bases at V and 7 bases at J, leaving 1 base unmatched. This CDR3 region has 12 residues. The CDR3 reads CASGTGVEKLFF. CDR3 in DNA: TGTGCCAGTGGGACAGGGGTTGAAAAACTGTTTTTT.

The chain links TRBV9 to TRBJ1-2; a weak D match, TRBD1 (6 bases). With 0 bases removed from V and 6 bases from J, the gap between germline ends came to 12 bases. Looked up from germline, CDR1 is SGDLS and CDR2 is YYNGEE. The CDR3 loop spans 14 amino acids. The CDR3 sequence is CASSVVGQGNGYTF. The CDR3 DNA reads TGTGCCAGCAGCGTAGTCGGGCAGGGGAATGGCTACACCTTC.

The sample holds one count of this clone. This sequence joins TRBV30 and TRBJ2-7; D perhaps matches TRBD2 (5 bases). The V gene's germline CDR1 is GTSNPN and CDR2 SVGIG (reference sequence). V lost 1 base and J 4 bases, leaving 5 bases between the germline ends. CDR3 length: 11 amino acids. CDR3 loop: CAWSGEYEQYF. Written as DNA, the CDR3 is TGTGCCTGGAGTGGGGAGTACGAGCAGTACTTC.

The DNA of the CDR3 is TGTGCCAGCAGCCCCGAGGCGGGTAGCACAGATACGCAGTATTTT. Translation gives CASSPEAGSTDTQYF. This rearrangement joins TRBV7-9 to TRBJ2-3; D possibly corresponds to TRBD2 (5 bases). Trimming left V 5 bases short and J 0 bases short, with 12 bases between. From germline, CDR1 is SEHNR and CDR2 FQNEAQ (reference sequence). CDR3 length: 15 amino acids.

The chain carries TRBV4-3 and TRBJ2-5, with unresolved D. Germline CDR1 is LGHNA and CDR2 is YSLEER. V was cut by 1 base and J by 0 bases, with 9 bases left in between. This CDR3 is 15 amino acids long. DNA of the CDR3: TGCGCCAGCAGCCAAGCGGTGGAGTACCAAGAGACCCAGTACTTC. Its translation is CASSQAVEYQETQYF.

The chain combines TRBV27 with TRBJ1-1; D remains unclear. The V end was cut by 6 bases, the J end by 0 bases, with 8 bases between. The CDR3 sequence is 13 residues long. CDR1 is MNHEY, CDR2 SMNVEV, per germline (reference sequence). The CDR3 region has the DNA TGTGCCAGCAGGCTCGGGTTGAACACTGAAGCTTTCTTT. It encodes CASRLGLNTEAFF.

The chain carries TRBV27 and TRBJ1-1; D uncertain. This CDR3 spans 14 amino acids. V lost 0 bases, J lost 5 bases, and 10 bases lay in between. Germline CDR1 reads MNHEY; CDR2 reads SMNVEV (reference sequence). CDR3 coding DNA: TGTGCCAGCAGTTTATCGGGCGGCGGGACTGAAGCTTTCTTT. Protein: CASSLSGGGTEAFF.

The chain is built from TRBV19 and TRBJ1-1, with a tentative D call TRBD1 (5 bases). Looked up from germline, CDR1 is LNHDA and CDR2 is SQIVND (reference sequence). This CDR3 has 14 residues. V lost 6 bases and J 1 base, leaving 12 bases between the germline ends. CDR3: CASSPQGENTEAFF. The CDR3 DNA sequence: TGTGCCAGTAGCCCCCAAGGGGAGAACACTGAAGCTTTCTTT.

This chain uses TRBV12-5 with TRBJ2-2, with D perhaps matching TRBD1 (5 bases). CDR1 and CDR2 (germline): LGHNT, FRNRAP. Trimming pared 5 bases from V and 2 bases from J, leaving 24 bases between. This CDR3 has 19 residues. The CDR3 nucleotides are TGTGCTAGTGGTCCTGGAATTCAGGGTCTAGGGGAAAACACCGGGGAGCTGTTTTTT. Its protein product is CASGPGIQGLGENTGELFF.

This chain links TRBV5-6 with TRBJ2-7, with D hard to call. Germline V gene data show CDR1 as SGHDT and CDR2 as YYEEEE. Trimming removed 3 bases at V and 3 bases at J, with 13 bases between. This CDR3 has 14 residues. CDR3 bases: TGTGCCAGCAGCTATAGCCTAGTAATCTACGAGCAGTACTTC. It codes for CASSYSLVIYEQYF.

This chain's CDR3 is CASSTGVGTEAFF. The DNA of the CDR3 is TGCGCCAGCAGTACGGGAGTCGGGACTGAAGCTTTCTTT. V usage is TRBV4-3 and J usage is TRBJ1-1, with D uncertain. Germline-derived CDR1 and CDR2 are LGHNA and YSLEER. Trimming shortened V by 6 bases and J by 5 bases, and 13 bases separated the two germline ends. CDR3 length equals 13 residues.

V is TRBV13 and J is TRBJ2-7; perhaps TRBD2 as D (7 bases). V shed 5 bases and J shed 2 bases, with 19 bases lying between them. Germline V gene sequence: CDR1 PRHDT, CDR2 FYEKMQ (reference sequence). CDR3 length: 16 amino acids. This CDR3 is CASSPTPGGAPYEQYF. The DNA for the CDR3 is TGTGCCAGCAGCCCCACACCGGGGGGCGCACCCTACGAGCAGTACTTC.

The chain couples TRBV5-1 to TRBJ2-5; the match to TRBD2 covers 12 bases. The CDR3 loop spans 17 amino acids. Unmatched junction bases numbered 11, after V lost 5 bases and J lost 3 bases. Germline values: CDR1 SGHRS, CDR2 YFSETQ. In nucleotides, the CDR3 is TGCGCCAGCAGTAGCGGGACTAGCGGGCTAAGAGAAGAGACCCAGTACTTC. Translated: CASSSGTSGLREETQYF.